A single sample is the source of the 14 T cell receptor beta chains below, sequenced in a study of blood T cells in healthy people across ages. A second about 7 to 12 cycle PCR used barcoded and J-beta primers. TCRdb reanalysed the 5' RACE reads using MiXCR and keeps one entry per CDR3 protein. The sample has approximately 960,000 distinct CDR3 sequences, around 29% seen once. A further study also used this sample, focusing on T cells of mothers and their children.

Sequenced input: blood. The receptors come from a woman in her thirties or forties in good health.

In its sample, this clonotype was seen many times. The chain combines TRBV7-2 with TRBJ2-1; TRBD2 aligns across 9 bases. Germline V gene lookup returns CDR1 SGHTA and CDR2 FQGNSA. This CDR3 region has 16 residues. V lost 2 bases, J lost 2 bases, and 4 bases stayed unmatched. The CDR3 DNA sequence: TGTGCCAGCAGCTTATTGGCTAGCGGGGCCTACAATGAGCAGTTCTTC. Translating it yields CASSLLASGAYNEQFF.

In this sample, this clonotype turned up once. The V gene is TRBV12-3 or TRBV12-4, the J gene TRBJ1-1; 8 bases match TRBD1. V lost 7 bases, J lost 7 bases, and 8 bases stayed unmatched. This CDR3 has 13 residues. This CDR3 reads CASTLGQDGEAFF. The CDR3 region has the DNA TGTGCCAGCACTCTGGGACAGGACGGTGAAGCTTTCTTT.

This clonotype has a handful of counts. The CDR3 coding sequence is TGTGCCTGGAGTGTGAGTTTAGCGGGGGTTACAGATACGCAGTATTTT. This sequence encodes CAWSVSLAGVTDTQYF. The chain recombines TRBV30 with TRBJ2-3; 9 nucleotides align to TRBD2. With V trimmed by 0 bases and J by 3 bases, 7 bases remained unmatched. CDR3 length: 16 amino acids. The germline gives CDR1 GTSNPN, CDR2 SVGIG (reference sequence).

The J gene is TRBJ1-1, the V gene TRBV7-3; maybe TRBD1 (6 bases). Per germline, CDR1 SGHTA and CDR2 FQGTGA. The CDR3 runs to 18 residues. V was shortened by 1 base and J by 0 bases, with 18 bases between the two germline ends. CDR3 nucleotides: TGTGCCAGCAGCTTAAGGGGACAAGGTCCCGGTATGAACACTGAAGCTTTCTTT. Translated: CASSLRGQGPGMNTEAFF.

The chain links TRBV28 to TRBJ2-7; TRBD1 might be the D (6 bases). The CDR3 consists of 15 residues. CDR1 is MDHEN and CDR2 is SYDVKM in the germline V gene. V was trimmed by 5 bases and J by 3 bases, leaving 17 bases between them. The CDR3 DNA follows: TGTGCCAGCAGTGTACAGGGTAATACAGGCTACGAGCAGTACTTC. Encoded protein: CASSVQGNTGYEQYF. Full variable domain (missing parts from reference TRBV28 and TRBJ2-7): DVKVTQSSRYLVKRTGEKVFLECVQDMDHENMFWYRQDPGLGLRLIYFSYDVKMKEKGDIPEGYSVSREKKERFSLILESASTNQTSMYLCASSVQGNTGYEQYFGPGTRLTVT.

In regard to this clonotype: A much larger clone is a single base away; this may be a read error. V gene TRBV7-6 combines with J gene TRBJ2-7; 7 nucleotides align to TRBD1. This CDR3 is built from 13 residues. The germline V gene has CDR1 SGHVS and CDR2 FNYEAQ. The ends lost 4 bases at V and 6 bases at J; junction bases unmatched: 6. CDR3 in amino acids: CASSSGQRPEQYF. The CDR3 nucleotides are TGTGCCAGCAGCTCGGGACAGCGACCCGAGCAGTACTTC.

This clonotype was seen a few times. V usage is TRBV27 and J usage is TRBJ1-5; 9 bases fit TRBD1. Trimming at V came to 4 bases and at J to 7 bases, leaving 5 bases not matched to a gene. This CDR3 has 14 residues. Germline-derived CDR1 and CDR2 are MNHEY and SMNVEV (reference sequence). CDR3 nucleotides: TGTGCCAGCAGTTCCCAGACAGGGGGGCAGCCCCAGCATTTT. It is translated as CASSSQTGGQPQHF.

About this clonotype: At one boundary the junction diverges from the germline segment, which might be a read error. The chain has TRBV25-1 and TRBJ2-7; D possibly corresponds to TRBD1 (6 bases). Looked up from germline, CDR1 is MGHDK and CDR2 is SYGVNS. The CDR3 is 15 residues long. Written as DNA, the CDR3 is TGTGCCAGCAGTGATCACCGGGACAACTCCTGCGAGCAGTACTTC. Translated, it gives CASSDHRDNSCEQYF.

As concerns this clonotype: One base away lies a much larger clone, so this may be a sequencing read error. This chain uses TRBV15 with TRBJ2-7; unclear D gene. There are 15 residues in the CDR3. Germline lookup yields CDR1 LNHNV and CDR2 YYDKDF (reference sequence). The CDR3 region is CATSGETQSSYEQYF. CDR3 nucleotide sequence: TGTGCCACCAGCGGAGAGACACAGAGCTCCTACGAGCAGTACTTC.

The rearrangement links TRBV4-3 to TRBJ1-4, with D perhaps matching TRBD1 (5 bases). CDR1 and CDR2 (germline): LGHNA, YSLEER. This CDR3 comprises 15 residues. The germline V and J ends were trimmed by 3 bases and 10 bases, with 18 bases remaining between them. Here the CDR3 DNA reads TGCGCCAGCAGCCAGAACCGGGACGGAAGGGGAAAACTGTTTTTT. Amino acid sequence: CASSQNRDGRGKLFF.

This clonotype has ten or more counts. The CDR3 here is CSFGGGQVETQYF. The CDR3 DNA reads as TGCAGCTTTGGGGGGGGACAGGTCGAGACCCAGTACTTC. The chain uses TRBV29-1 and TRBJ2-5; tentatively, D is TRBD1 (8 bases). The germline V gene has CDR1 SQVTM and CDR2 ANQGSEA. V was cut by 8 bases and J by 5 bases, with 18 bases left in between. The CDR3 extends over 13 amino acids.

The gene calls are TRBV16 and TRBJ2-3; TRBD1 matches at 9 bases. Germline values: CDR1 KGHSY, CDR2 FQNENV. V shed 7 bases and J 5 bases; nucleotides not matched to a gene: 10. CDR3 size: 15 residues. CDR3 bases: TGTGCCAGCACCCGGGCCGGGACAGGGCGAGATACGCAGTATTTT. Translating gives CASTRAGTGRDTQYF.

This clonotype has at least ten counts. The J gene is TRBJ1-2, the V gene TRBV12-3 or TRBV12-4; TRBD1 might be the D (6 bases). The CDR3 extends over 13 amino acids. Trimming shortened V by 8 bases and J by 6 bases, and 16 bases separated the two germline ends. In nucleotides, the CDR3 is TGTGCCAGCGGAGGAGAACAGGGCCATGGCTACACCTTC. Its protein product is CASGGEQGHGYTF.

This clonotype has a handful of counts. The chain is built from TRBV29-1 and TRBJ2-1; 11 positions agree with TRBD2. Germline trimming cut 7 bases from V and 2 bases from J; bases unmatched to any gene: 10. The CDR3 totals 16 residues. Germline V lookup: CDR1 SQVTM, CDR2 ANQGSEA. CDR3 in DNA: TGCAGCGCCGCAATAGCGGGAGGGCCGCCCTACAATGAGCAGTTCTTC. This gives the protein CSAAIAGGPPYNEQFF.